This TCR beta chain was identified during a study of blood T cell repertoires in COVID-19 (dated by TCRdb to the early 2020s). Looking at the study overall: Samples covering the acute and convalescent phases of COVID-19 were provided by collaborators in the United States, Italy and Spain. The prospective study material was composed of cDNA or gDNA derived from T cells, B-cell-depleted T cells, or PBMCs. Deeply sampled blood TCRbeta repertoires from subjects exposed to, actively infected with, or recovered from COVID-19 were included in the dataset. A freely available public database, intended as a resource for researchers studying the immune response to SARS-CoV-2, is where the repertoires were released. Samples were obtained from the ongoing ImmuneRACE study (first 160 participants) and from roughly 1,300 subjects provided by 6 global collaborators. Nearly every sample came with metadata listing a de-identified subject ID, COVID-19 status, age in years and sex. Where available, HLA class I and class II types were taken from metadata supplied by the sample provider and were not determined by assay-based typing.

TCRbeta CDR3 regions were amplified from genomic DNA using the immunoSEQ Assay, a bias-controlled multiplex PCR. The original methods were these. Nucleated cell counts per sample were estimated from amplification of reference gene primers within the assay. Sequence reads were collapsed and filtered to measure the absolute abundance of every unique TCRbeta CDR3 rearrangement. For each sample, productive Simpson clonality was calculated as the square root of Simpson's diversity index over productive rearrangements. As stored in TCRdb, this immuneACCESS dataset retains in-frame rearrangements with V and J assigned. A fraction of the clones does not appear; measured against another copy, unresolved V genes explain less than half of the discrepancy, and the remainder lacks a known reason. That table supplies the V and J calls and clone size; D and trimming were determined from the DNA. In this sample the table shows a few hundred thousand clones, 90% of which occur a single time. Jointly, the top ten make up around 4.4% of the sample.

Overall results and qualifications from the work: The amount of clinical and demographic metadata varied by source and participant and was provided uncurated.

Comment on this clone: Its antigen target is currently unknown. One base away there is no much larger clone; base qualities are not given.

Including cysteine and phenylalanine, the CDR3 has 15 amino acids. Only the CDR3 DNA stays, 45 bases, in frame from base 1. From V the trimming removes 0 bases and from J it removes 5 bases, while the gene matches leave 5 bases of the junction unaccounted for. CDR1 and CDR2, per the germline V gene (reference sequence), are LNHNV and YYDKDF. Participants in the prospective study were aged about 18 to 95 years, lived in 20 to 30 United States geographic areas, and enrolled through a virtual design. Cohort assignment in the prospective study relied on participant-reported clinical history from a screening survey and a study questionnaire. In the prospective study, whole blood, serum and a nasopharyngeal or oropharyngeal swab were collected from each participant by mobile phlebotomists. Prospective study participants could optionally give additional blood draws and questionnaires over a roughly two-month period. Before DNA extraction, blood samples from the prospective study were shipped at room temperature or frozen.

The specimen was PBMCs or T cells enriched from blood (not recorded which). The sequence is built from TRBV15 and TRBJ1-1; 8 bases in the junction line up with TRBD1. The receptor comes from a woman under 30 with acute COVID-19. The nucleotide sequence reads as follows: TGTGCCACCAGCAGAGACCAGGGGGCGAGGACTGAAGCTTTCTTT. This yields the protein CATSRDQGARTEAFF.